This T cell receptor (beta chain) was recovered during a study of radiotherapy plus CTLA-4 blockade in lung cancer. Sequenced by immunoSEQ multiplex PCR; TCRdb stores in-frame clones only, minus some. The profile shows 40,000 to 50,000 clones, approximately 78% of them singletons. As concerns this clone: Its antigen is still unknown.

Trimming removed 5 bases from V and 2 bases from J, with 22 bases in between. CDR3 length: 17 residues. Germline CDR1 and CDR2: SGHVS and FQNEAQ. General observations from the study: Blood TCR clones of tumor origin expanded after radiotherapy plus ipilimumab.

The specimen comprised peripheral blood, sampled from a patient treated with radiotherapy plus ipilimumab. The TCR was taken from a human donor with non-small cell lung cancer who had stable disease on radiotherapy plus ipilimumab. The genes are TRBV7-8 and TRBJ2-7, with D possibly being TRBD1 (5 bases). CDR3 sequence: CASSEGATGRTTYEQYF. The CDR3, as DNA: TGTGCCAGCAGCGAAGGGGCCACAGGAAGGACCACCTACGAGCAGTACTTC.